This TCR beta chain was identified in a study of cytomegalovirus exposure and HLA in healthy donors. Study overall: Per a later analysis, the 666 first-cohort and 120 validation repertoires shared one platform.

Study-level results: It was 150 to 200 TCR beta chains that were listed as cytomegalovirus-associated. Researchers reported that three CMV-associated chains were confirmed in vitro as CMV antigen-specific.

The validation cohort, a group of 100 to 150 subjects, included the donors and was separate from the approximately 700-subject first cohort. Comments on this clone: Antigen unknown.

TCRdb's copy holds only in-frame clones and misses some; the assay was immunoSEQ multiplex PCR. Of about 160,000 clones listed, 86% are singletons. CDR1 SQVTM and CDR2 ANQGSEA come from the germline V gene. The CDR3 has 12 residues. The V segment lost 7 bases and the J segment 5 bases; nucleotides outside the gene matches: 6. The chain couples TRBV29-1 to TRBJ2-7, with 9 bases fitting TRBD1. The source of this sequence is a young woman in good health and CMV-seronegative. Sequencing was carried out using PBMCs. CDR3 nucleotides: TGCAGCGCCTCGGGACAGGGCCACGAGCAGTACTTC. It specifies CSASGQGHEQYF.